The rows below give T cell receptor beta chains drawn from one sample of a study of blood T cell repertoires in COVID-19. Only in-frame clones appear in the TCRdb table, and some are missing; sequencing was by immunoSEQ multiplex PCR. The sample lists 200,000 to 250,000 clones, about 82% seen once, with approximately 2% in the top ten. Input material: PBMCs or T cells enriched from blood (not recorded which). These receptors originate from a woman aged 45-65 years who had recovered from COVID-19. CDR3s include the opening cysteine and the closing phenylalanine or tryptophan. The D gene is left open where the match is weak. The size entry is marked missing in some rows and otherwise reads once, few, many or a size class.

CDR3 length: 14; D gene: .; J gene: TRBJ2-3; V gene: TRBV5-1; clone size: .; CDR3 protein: CASKGGRITDTQYF; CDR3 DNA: TGCGCCAGCAAGGGAGGCAGGATCACAGATACGCAGTATTTT
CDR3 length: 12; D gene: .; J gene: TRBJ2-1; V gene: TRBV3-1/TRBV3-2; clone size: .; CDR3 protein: CASMAAYNEQFF; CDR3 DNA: TGTGCCAGCATGGCAGCCTACAATGAGCAGTTCTTC
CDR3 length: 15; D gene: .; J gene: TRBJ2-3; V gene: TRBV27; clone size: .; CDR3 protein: CASSSLLTSTDTQYF; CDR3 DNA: TGTGCCAGCAGTTCATTGCTTACTAGCACAGATACGCAGTATTTT
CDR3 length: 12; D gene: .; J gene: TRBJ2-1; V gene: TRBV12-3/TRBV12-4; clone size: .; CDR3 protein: CASSELGNEQFF; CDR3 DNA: TGTGCCAGCAGTGAACTAGGCAATGAGCAGTTCTTC
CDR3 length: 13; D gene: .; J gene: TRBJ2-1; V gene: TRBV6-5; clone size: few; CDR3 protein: CASSKGLLNEQFF; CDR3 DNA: TGTGCCAGCAGCAAGGGACTTCTCAATGAGCAGTTCTTC
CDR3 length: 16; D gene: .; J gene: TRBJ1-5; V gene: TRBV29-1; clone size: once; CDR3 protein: CSARIGGEGSNQPQHF; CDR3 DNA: TGCAGCGCCCGAATTGGTGGGGAGGGTAGCAATCAGCCCCAGCATTTT
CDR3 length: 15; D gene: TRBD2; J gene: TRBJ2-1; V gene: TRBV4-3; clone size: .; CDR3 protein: CASSQGGKVAGRQFF; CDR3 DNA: TGCGCCAGCAGCCAAGGGGGTAAGGTAGCGGGACGGCAGTTCTTC
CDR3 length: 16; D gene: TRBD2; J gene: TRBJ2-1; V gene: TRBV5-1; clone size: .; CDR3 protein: CASSLMPAGVGNEQFF; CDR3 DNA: TGCGCCAGCAGCTTGATGCCAGCGGGAGTGGGTAATGAGCAGTTCTTC
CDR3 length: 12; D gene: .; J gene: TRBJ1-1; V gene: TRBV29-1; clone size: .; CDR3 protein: CSVSQGNTEAFF; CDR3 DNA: TGCAGCGTGTCACAGGGGAACACTGAAGCTTTCTTT
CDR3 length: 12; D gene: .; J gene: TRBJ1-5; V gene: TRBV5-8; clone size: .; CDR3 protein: CASSLFDQPQHF; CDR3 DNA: TGTGCCAGCAGCTTGTTCGATCAGCCCCAGCATTTT
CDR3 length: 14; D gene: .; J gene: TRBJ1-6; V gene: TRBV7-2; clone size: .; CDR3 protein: CASSLDWRGGGLHF; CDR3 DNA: TGTGCCAGCAGCTTAGACTGGCGGGGAGGTGGACTCCACTTT
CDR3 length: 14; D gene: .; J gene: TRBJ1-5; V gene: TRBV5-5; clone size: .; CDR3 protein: CASSLGVSNQPQHF; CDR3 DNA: TGTGCCAGCAGCTTGGGAGTTAGCAATCAGCCCCAGCATTTT
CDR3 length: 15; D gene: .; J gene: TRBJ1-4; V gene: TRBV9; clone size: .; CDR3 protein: CASSNRDSAWEKLFF; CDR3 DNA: TGTGCCAGCAGCAATAGGGACTCAGCGTGGGAAAAACTGTTTTTT
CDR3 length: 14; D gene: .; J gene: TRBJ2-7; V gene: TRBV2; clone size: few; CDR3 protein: CASRKNYPTYEQYF; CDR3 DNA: TGTGCCAGCAGAAAAAACTACCCTACCTACGAGCAGTACTTC
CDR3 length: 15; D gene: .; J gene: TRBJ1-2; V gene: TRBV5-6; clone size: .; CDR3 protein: CASSSSLGPDYGYTF; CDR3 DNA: TGTGCCAGCAGCTCGTCGCTGGGCCCGGACTATGGCTACACCTTC
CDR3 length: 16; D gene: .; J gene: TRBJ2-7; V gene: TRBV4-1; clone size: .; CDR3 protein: CASSQDETAGVYEQYF; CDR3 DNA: TGCGCCAGCAGCCAAGACGAAACAGCGGGCGTCTACGAGCAGTACTTC
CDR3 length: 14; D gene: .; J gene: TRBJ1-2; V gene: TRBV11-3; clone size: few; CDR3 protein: CASSLVQGNYGYTF; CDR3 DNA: TGTGCCAGCAGCTTAGTGCAGGGGAACTATGGCTACACCTTC
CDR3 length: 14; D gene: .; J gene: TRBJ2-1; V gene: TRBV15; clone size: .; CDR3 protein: CATSRATSGTEQFF; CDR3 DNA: TGTGCCACCAGCAGAGCCACTTCAGGTACTGAGCAGTTCTTC
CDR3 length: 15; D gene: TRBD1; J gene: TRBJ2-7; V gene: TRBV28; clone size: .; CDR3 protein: CASSSVTGAVGEQYF; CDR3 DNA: TGTGCCAGCAGTTCCGTTACAGGGGCGGTCGGCGAGCAGTACTTC